These 29 T cell receptor beta chains were all obtained from the same sample, sequenced in a study. Measured with immunoSEQ multiplex PCR; TCRdb has only the in-frame clones, and not every one. The table lists approximately 70,000 clones, 85% to 95% of them singletons. The sequenced sample was PBMCs. These receptors were collected from a man aged 35-49 years with rheumatoid arthritis.

V is TRBV10-3 and J is TRBJ2-1, with 7 bases aligning to TRBD1. The germline gives CDR1 ENHRY, CDR2 SYGVKD. J lost 2 bases, V lost 6 bases, and 13 bases had no gene match. The CDR3 is made up of 17 amino acids. CDR3 in amino acids: CAISRQGQARAYNEQFF. In DNA, the CDR3 is TGTGCCATCAGCAGACAGGGACAAGCTAGGGCCTACAATGAGCAGTTCTTC.

The J gene is TRBJ1-6, the V gene TRBV9; no clear D gene. V was clipped by 0 bases and J by 5 bases, with 6 bases between them. CDR1 is SGDLS and CDR2 is YYNGEE in the germline V gene. This CDR3 is built from 14 residues. The CDR3 sequence is CASSVVHDNSPLHF. The CDR3 region has the DNA TGTGCCAGCAGCGTAGTACACGATAATTCACCCCTCCACTTT.

The chain recombines TRBV6-5 with TRBJ1-2; D gene unclear. Per germline, CDR1 MNHEY and CDR2 SVGAGI. The CDR3 spans 14 residues. V gave up 2 bases and J gave up 0 bases, with 7 bases separating them. CDR3 residues: CASSYLYTNYGYTF. The CDR3 bases are TGTGCCAGCAGTTACCTGTATACTAACTATGGCTACACCTTC.

The chain is built from TRBV7-9 and TRBJ2-7; no clear D gene. V lost 5 bases to trimming and J lost 0 bases, with 8 bases between them. This CDR3 has 13 residues. Germline assignment: CDR1 SEHNR and CDR2 FQNEAQ (reference sequence). CDR3 loop: CASSPTVSYEQYF. The CDR3 nucleotides are TGTGCCAGCAGCCCGACGGTCTCCTACGAGCAGTACTTC.

The chain couples TRBV7-3 to TRBJ2-3; maybe TRBD2 (6 bases). CDR3 size: 16 residues. V shed 2 bases and J shed 2 bases, with 14 bases lying between them. Germline V lookup: CDR1 SGHTA, CDR2 FQGTGA. CDR3 loop: CASSLGYSGNTDTQYF. In DNA, the CDR3 is TGTGCCAGCAGCTTAGGTTATAGCGGAAACACAGATACGCAGTATTTT.

The V and J genes are TRBV10-3 and TRBJ1-2; TRBD1 is a possible D gene (6 bases). The CDR3 loop spans 13 amino acids. Germline V gene sequence: CDR1 ENHRY, CDR2 SYGVKD. V was pared by 5 bases and J by 10 bases, with 17 bases between. CDR3 region: CAISPQGSNDYTF. CDR3 bases: TGTGCCATCAGTCCACAGGGATCCAATGACTACACCTTC.

This clone was recorded once. The chain couples TRBV3-1 (or the pseudogene TRBV3-2) to TRBJ2-7; no firm D call. V lost 1 base, J lost 3 bases, and 13 bases lay in between. CDR1 is LGHDT, CDR2 YNNKEL, per germline (reference sequence). This CDR3 region has 15 residues. CDR3 region: CASSQVAAGHYEQYF. The CDR3 bases are TGTGCCAGCAGCCAAGTGGCGGCAGGCCACTACGAGCAGTACTTC.

The rearrangement joins TRBV7-9 to TRBJ1-1; D gene unclear. The CDR3 runs 11 residues. The germline V gene has CDR1 SEHNR and CDR2 FQNEAQ (reference sequence). The germline V and J ends were trimmed by 4 bases and 10 bases, with 10 bases remaining between them. Here the CDR3 reads CASSSRDSAFF. CDR3 sequence (DNA): TGTGCCAGCAGCTCAAGGGATTCAGCTTTCTTT.

The count of this clone is one. The rearrangement uses TRBV14 and TRBJ2-1, with 13 bases identical to TRBD2. CDR3 length: 17 residues. Germline V CDR1 and CDR2: SGHDN, FVKESK. The J segment lost 12 bases and the V segment lost 2 bases, leaving 13 bases of the junction unmatched. The DNA for the CDR3 is TGTGCCAGCAGCCAACCGGGACTAGCGGGACGGGTAGAATCGCAGTTCTTC. Its translation: CASSQPGLAGRVESQFF.

This clone was recorded only once. The chain has TRBV19 and TRBJ2-1; D is undetermined. Germline loops: CDR1 LNHDA, CDR2 SQIVND (reference sequence). Trimming removed 4 bases at V and 6 bases at J, with 16 bases between. CDR3 length equals 15 residues. In nucleotides, the CDR3 is TGTGCCAGTAGTAACCCGGACGGACGCCCCAATGAGCAGTTCTTC. Translation: CASSNPDGRPNEQFF.

The chain joins TRBV7-9 to TRBJ2-7, with D possibly TRBD2 on 5 matching bases. The CDR3 loop spans 14 amino acids. V was cut by 2 bases and J by 2 bases, with 10 bases left in between. Germline V lookup: CDR1 SEHNR, CDR2 FQNEAQ (reference sequence). The CDR3 is CASSLRGQTYEQYF. CDR3 in DNA: TGTGCCAGCAGCTTACGGGGTCAGACCTACGAGCAGTACTTC. Complete variable domain (other parts from reference TRBV7-9 and TRBJ2-7): DTGVSQNPRHKITKRGQNVTFRCDPISEHNRLYWYRQTLGQGPEFLTYFQNEAQLEKSRLLSDRFSAERPKGSFSTLEIQRTEQGDSAMYLCASSLRGQTYEQYFGPGTRLTVT.

This chain links TRBV10-3 with TRBJ1-1; D may be TRBD1 (5 bases). Germline-derived CDR1 and CDR2 are ENHRY and SYGVKD. The CDR3 runs to 14 residues. Trimming shortened V by 6 bases and J by 2 bases, and 13 bases separated the two germline ends. The CDR3 DNA reads as TGTGCCATCAGGAAGGGACGCGGAAACACTGAAGCTTTCTTT. Its translation is CAIRKGRGNTEAFF.

This rearrangement joins TRBV14 to TRBJ2-7; D perhaps matches TRBD2 (5 bases). V lost 4 bases and J lost 0, with 16 bases in between. CDR3 size: 16 residues. Per the germline V gene, CDR1 is SGHDN and CDR2 is FVKESK. CDR3 coding DNA: TGTGCCAGCAGCCCTATTGACTACCTGTCCTCCTACGAGCAGTACTTC. This translates into CASSPIDYLSSYEQYF.

The chain recombines TRBV5-1 with TRBJ2-1; TRBD2 matches at 8 bases. The V and J ends lost 5 bases and 8 bases, in that order; junction bases with no gene match: 6. The V gene's germline CDR1 is SGHRS and CDR2 YFSETQ. The CDR3 covers 13 residues. CDR3 coding DNA: TGCGCCAGCAGTTCCCTCGGGGGGGATGAGCAGTTCTTC. It is translated as CASSSLGGDEQFF.

This clone was counted a few times. The rearrangement joins TRBV5-4 to TRBJ1-2; a possible D gene is TRBD1 (6 bases). Trimming removed 0 bases from V and 4 bases from J, with 10 bases in between. The CDR3 has 14 residues. The germline CDR1 and CDR2 sequences are SGHNT and YYREEE (reference sequence). CDR3 bases: TGTGCCAGCAGCTTGGAAGGGGGTATCTATGGCTACACCTTC. Translating it yields CASSLEGGIYGYTF. Supplemented by reference TRBV5-4 and TRBJ1-2, the full variable domain reads ETGVTQSPTHLIKTRGQQVTLRCSSQSGHNTVSWYQQALGQGPQFIFQYYREEENGRGNFPPRFSGLQFPNYSSELNVNALELDDSALYLCASSLEGGIYGYTFGSGTRLTVV.

The genes are TRBV24-1 and TRBJ2-1, with a tentative D call TRBD2 (6 bases). Germline loops: CDR1 KGHDR, CDR2 SFDVKD. Trimming cost V 1 base and J 9 bases, with 12 bases left between them. This CDR3 region has 14 residues. In DNA, the CDR3 is TGTGCCACCAGTGATTTCTCTCGCGGGATTGAGCAGTTCTTC. Its protein product is CATSDFSRGIEQFF.

The chain uses TRBV28 and TRBJ1-5; no clear D. V lost 3 bases and J lost 1, with 13 bases in between. CDR1 and CDR2 (germline): MDHEN, SYDVKM. This CDR3 spans 16 amino acids. CDR3 sequence: CASSFRSTRSNQPQHF. CDR3 in DNA: TGTGCCAGCAGTTTCAGATCGACAAGAAGCAATCAGCCCCAGCATTTT.

The chain couples TRBV14 to TRBJ2-2; D is possibly TRBD2 (5 bases). The V end was cut by 1 base, the J end by 5 bases, with 17 bases between. CDR3 length: 17 residues. CDR1 and CDR2 (germline): SGHDN, FVKESK. DNA of the CDR3: TGTGCCAGCAGCCAAGTTAAGGTAGCGCTGCTTACCGGGGAGCTGTTTTTT. Encoded protein: CASSQVKVALLTGELFF.

The V gene is TRBV7-9, the J gene TRBJ2-3, with a possible D match to TRBD2 (5 bases). CDR1 and CDR2 from the germline V gene are SEHNR and FQNEAQ (reference sequence). Trimming stripped 11 bases from V and 6 bases from J, with 21 bases between. The length of the CDR3 is 14 residues. DNA of the CDR3: TGTGCCGCCCTCGGCACGGCGGGTCCGGATACGCAGTATTTT. Translation: CAALGTAGPDTQYF.

The genes are TRBV11-3 and TRBJ2-1; 9 bases fit TRBD1. The V gene's germline CDR1 is SGHNT and CDR2 YENEEA. V trimming: 0 bases; J trimming: 5 bases; junction bases outside the gene matches: 5. This CDR3 comprises 16 residues. CDR3 region: CASSLDLDRGDNEQFF. The CDR3 bases are TGTGCCAGCAGCTTAGATTTGGACAGGGGTGACAATGAGCAGTTCTTC.

This chain links TRBV5-4 with TRBJ1-1; D unclear. There are 14 residues in the CDR3. CDR1 SGHNT and CDR2 YYREEE come from the germline V gene (reference sequence). The V end was cut by 4 bases, the J end by 5 bases, with 15 bases between. The CDR3 region has the DNA TGTGCCAGCAGCCCAACGGCCAGTCGGACTGAAGCTTTCTTT. This codes for CASSPTASRTEAFF. The full variable domain, rest sourced from reference TRBV5-4 and TRBJ1-1, is ETGVTQSPTHLIKTRGQQVTLRCSSQSGHNTVSWYQQALGQGPQFIFQYYREEENGRGNFPPRFSGLQFPNYSSELNVNALELDDSALYLCASSPTASRTEAFFGQGTRLTVV.

This chain links TRBV7-3 with TRBJ2-5; no definite D call. Germline V gene lookup returns CDR1 SGHTA and CDR2 FQGTGA. V shed 5 bases and J shed 5 bases, with 18 bases lying between them. There are 15 residues in the CDR3. The CDR3 region has the DNA TGTGCCAGCAGCCCTGGTTTGTCGTTGGCCGAGACCCAGTACTTC. Its protein is CASSPGLSLAETQYF.

The chain recombines TRBV7-9 with TRBJ2-2; 7 bases match TRBD1. Germline V lookup: CDR1 SEHNR, CDR2 FQNEAQ (reference sequence). There are 15 residues in the CDR3. The V gene end was trimmed by 4 bases and the J gene end by 3 bases; junction bases not matched to a gene: 5. Here the CDR3 reads CASSSTGPHTGELFF. CDR3 DNA: TGTGCCAGCAGCTCGACAGGGCCACACACCGGGGAGCTGTTTTTT.

The chain links TRBV5-1 to TRBJ2-7; D unresolved. This CDR3 has 11 amino acids. V gave up 5 bases and J gave up 4 bases, with 7 bases separating them. Germline V gives CDR1 SGHRS, CDR2 YFSETQ. The CDR3 here is CASRARYEQYF. The CDR3, as DNA: TGCGCCAGCAGAGCCCGATACGAGCAGTACTTC.

The V call is TRBV7-6, the J call TRBJ2-3; TRBD2 might be the D (6 bases). Germline CDR1 SGHVS, CDR2 FNYEAQ. The V end was cut by 2 bases, the J end by 0 bases, with 9 bases between. This CDR3 contains 15 residues. CDR3 sequence reads: CASSLFSGSTDTQYF. The CDR3 coding sequence is TGTGCCAGCAGCTTATTTAGCGGAAGCACAGATACGCAGTATTTT.

This chain uses TRBV15 with TRBJ2-2, with a weak D call TRBD1 (6 bases). CDR1 and CDR2 from the germline V gene are LNHNV and YYDKDF (reference sequence). The CDR3 covers 16 residues. V was shortened by 1 base and J by 5 bases, with 14 bases between the two germline ends. The CDR3 sequence is CATSRGGQGRTGELFF. In nucleotides, the CDR3 is TGTGCCACCAGCAGAGGAGGGCAGGGGCGTACCGGGGAGCTGTTTTTT.

V usage is TRBV7-2 and J usage is TRBJ2-7; 8 bases fit TRBD1. The CDR3 covers 13 residues. Germline CDR1 reads SGHTA; CDR2 reads FQGNSA. Losses at the gene ends were 4 bases for V and 7 bases for J; bases not matched to a gene: 6. DNA for the CDR3: TGTGCCAGCAGCTGGGGGACAGGACGGGAGCAGTACTTC. Translating it yields CASSWGTGREQYF.

The chain employs TRBV11-2 and TRBJ1-1, with no clear D. CDR3 size: 15 residues. V was clipped by 5 bases and J by 0 bases, with 13 bases between them. Germline V gene data show CDR1 as SGHAT and CDR2 as FQNNGV. The CDR3 spells CASSPGRIMNTEAFF. The CDR3 bases are TGTGCCAGCAGCCCGGGAAGGATAATGAACACTGAAGCTTTCTTT.

This rearrangement joins TRBV9 to TRBJ1-1; no definite D call. Looked up from germline, CDR1 is SGDLS and CDR2 is YYNGEE. Trimming took 0 bases from V and 4 from J, leaving 13 bases between them. This CDR3 comprises 15 residues. CDR3 nucleotide sequence: TGTGCCAGCAGCGTAGGAGGGCCTAGGACCACTGAAGCTTTCTTT. Residues: CASSVGGPRTTEAFF.